This T cell receptor beta chain was sequenced during a study of T cell responses to AZD1222 COVID-19 vaccine (dated by TCRdb to about 2021). Background on the whole study: AZD1222 recipients whose second dose came at about 4 weeks and those whose second dose came at about 12 weeks were combined into one group, since spike-specific TCR depth and breadth did not differ between the two schedules. A total of approximately 240 trial participants underwent TCR sequencing, of whom around 200 received two doses of AZD1222 and around 25 received two doses of the MenACWY control vaccine. Trial participants were enrolled by age into 18-55, 56-69 and 70-plus year subgroups, with approximately 160, 26 and 62 TCR-sequenced participants respectively.

The count of this clone is one. Its antigen remains undetermined. No base-level quality is on record; no much larger clone is a single base apart. Interpreted using the paper, the time point label stands for: baseline before first vaccination. The vaccinee samples were drawn from two UK trials, COV001 and COV002, one of which was a single-blind randomized controlled phase 2/3 trial testing AZD1222 (ChAdOx1 nCoV-19) in healthy adults. For TCRbeta chain sequencing, PBMC samples from trial participants were taken at day 0 and at day 28 after the second dose. Points the paper makes about the study in general: Spike-specific TCR breadth and depth rose significantly after two AZD1222 doses compared with day 0 and with MenACWY recipients. The 56-69-year group was small, and its depth increase did not reach significance, likely because of low power. No day 14 peak-response samples were available, so repertoires were characterized only after the peak T cell response. Most participants were white British and females outnumbered males, and the authors suggested that clonal diversity may have been underestimated. Reportedly, close to half of the unique spike-specific TCRs recognized epitopes lying outside the regions that are mutated in the B.1.351 and B.1.1.7 variants. Vaccine-associated CD4 TCRs spanned the whole spike protein, with dominant responses in regions 160-218 and 743-854. Conclusions about previously exposed vaccinees were limited because only six or seven AZD1222 recipients were SARS-CoV-2 seropositive at baseline.

The CDR3 regions of human TCRbeta chains were analyzed by immunosequencing. Under the source paper's analysis protocol: Repertoire TCRs were checked for matches against a reference library of SARS-CoV-2-specific TCRs that had been generated using the MIRA antigen-specificity platform. Breadth was defined as the fraction of unique TCRs that were SARS-CoV-2-associated. Depth was defined as the fraction of total T cells that were SARS-CoV-2-associated. Using the MIRA data, each spike-specific TCR was assigned both to the spike region to which the TCR was reactive and to a CD4 or CD8 class. Log10-transformed breadth and depth values were compared by one-way ANOVA with Sidak's multiple comparisons tests. The source is immuneACCESS, and TCRdb retained only in-frame sequences with V and J called. Part of the clones is not carried over; for the studies checked, unresolved V genes explain less than half of this, and the remainder is unexplained. Clonal size and the V and J genes are those of that table, whereas D and trimming came from the DNA. Here the sample has 150,000 to 200,000 clones; about nine tenths occur a single time. The leading ten clones occupy less than 3% of the sample.

V is reduced by 2 bases and J by 9 bases, leaving a spacing of 14 bases between them. As encoded in the germline V gene, CDR1 is MRHNA while CDR2 is SNTAGT. The CDR3 has 15 amino acids, counting the end cysteine and phenylalanine. Only the CDR3 portion is preserved as DNA: 45 bases, with reading frame beginning at the first base. The clonotype comes from an adult in good health. Recombination joined TRBV6-4 with TRBJ1-6; the best D guess is TRBD1, with 5 bases matching. Sequences were derived from peripheral blood, sampled on day 0 of AZD1222 vaccination. The CDR3 protein sequence reads: CASSDEPGPISPLHF. DNA sequence: TGTGCCAGCAGTGACGAGCCAGGGCCCATTTCACCCCTCCACTTT.